The 29 T cell receptor beta chains below all came from one sample that was sequenced in a study of beta chain features in type 1 diabetes. General observations from the study: For Type 1 diabetes patients, all four CD4+ subsets carried TCRB CDR3s that were moderately but significantly shorter.

No cognate antigen is known for these TCRs. The whole isolated RNA underwent reverse transcription, so sequencing captured expressed TCRB transcripts. Profiling relied on immunoSEQ multiplex PCR, and the TCRdb table lists in-frame clones only, not all of them. The table lists under 70,000 clones, approximately 60% of them singletons. Sequenced: stem cell memory CD4+ T cells from blood. The receptors derive from a woman aged 25-40 years with type 1 diabetes.

In its sample, this clone was seen a few times. The J gene is TRBJ2-5, the V gene TRBV12-5, with 11 bases that match TRBD2. V trimming: 5 bases; J trimming: 4 bases; junction bases outside the gene matches: 3. The CDR3 loop spans 14 amino acids. Germline values: CDR1 LGHNT, CDR2 FRNRAP. The CDR3 DNA follows: TGTGCTAGTGGTCCCGGACTAGCGGGAGAGACCCAGTACTTC. Translated, it gives CASGPGLAGETQYF. Using reference TRBV12-5 and TRBJ2-5 for the parts outside the CDR3, the full variable domain is DARVTQTPRHKVTEMGQEVTMRCQPILGHNTVFWYRQTMMQGLELLAYFRNRAPLDDSGMPKDRFSAEMPDATLATLKIQPSEPRDSAVYFCASGPGLAGETQYFGPGTRLLVL.

The table lists this clone with a few counts. The V call is TRBV7-6, the J call TRBJ1-1; a weak D match, TRBD1 (5 bases). CDR1 and CDR2 from the germline V gene are SGHVS and FNYEAQ. V lost 3 bases and J 4 bases, leaving 9 bases between the germline ends. This CDR3 contains 13 residues. The CDR3 region is CASSLGGTTEAFF. The CDR3 coding sequence is TGTGCCAGCAGCTTGGGGGGTACCACTGAAGCTTTCTTT.

The chain uses TRBV5-1 and TRBJ2-1; 11 bases fit TRBD1. Losses at the gene ends were 3 bases for V and 8 bases for J; bases not matched to a gene: 10. The CDR3 runs 16 residues. CDR1 is SGHRS, CDR2 YFSETQ, per germline. CDR3 in amino acids: CASSSSRDRGIHEQFF. CDR3 nucleotides: TGCGCCAGCAGCTCGAGCCGGGACAGGGGGATCCATGAGCAGTTCTTC.

The chain joins TRBV6-5 to TRBJ2-7; D might be TRBD2 (6 bases). Germline V gene sequence: CDR1 MNHEY, CDR2 SVGAGI. CDR3 length equals 14 residues. The V end lost 10 bases, the J end lost 1 base, and 17 bases lay between the germline ends. CDR3 region: CATRPSGVSYEQYF. CDR3 nucleotides: TGTGCCACCAGGCCTTCGGGGGTTTCCTACGAGCAGTACTTC.

The chain is built from TRBV11-3 and TRBJ2-1; weak D call: TRBD1 (6 bases). The CDR3 consists of 14 residues. From germline, CDR1 is SGHNT and CDR2 YENEEA. V was trimmed by 3 bases and J by 5 bases, leaving 11 bases between them. The CDR3 sequence is CASSFWGPDNEQFF. CDR3 DNA: TGTGCCAGCAGCTTTTGGGGGCCGGACAATGAGCAGTTCTTC.

The chain combines TRBV6-1 with TRBJ2-5, with 7 bases matching TRBD2. V shed 3 bases, J shed 1 base, and the junction held 11 bases outside the gene matches. This CDR3 has 17 residues. Germline V gene sequence: CDR1 MNHNS, CDR2 SASEGT. CDR3 in amino acids: CASSEPRGGVVQETQYF. CDR3 DNA: TGTGCCAGCAGTGAGCCTCGCGGGGGTGTCGTCCAAGAGACCCAGTACTTC.

The chain recombines TRBV6-6 with TRBJ2-1; TRBD2 matches at 13 bases. The CDR3 loop spans 16 amino acids. Germline V CDR1 and CDR2: MNHNY, SVGAGI (reference sequence). V dropped 5 bases and J dropped 7; count of bases not matched to a gene: 8. The CDR3 loop reads CASSTQLAGGPNEQFF. CDR3 bases: TGTGCCAGCAGTACCCAACTAGCGGGAGGGCCGAATGAGCAGTTCTTC.

The V and J genes are TRBV6-5 and TRBJ2-5, with 10 bases that match TRBD2. Germline lookup yields CDR1 MNHEY and CDR2 SVGAGI. The CDR3 runs 14 residues. J lost 4 bases, V lost 6 bases, and 5 bases had no gene match. CDR3 DNA: TGTGCCAGCAGCCTCCTAGCGGGAGCAGAGACCCAGTACTTC. Its protein product is CASSLLAGAETQYF.

This clone was picked up a small number of times. This chain uses TRBV7-6 with TRBJ2-7; 8 bases line up with TRBD1. Germline V gene sequence: CDR1 SGHVS, CDR2 FNYEAQ. The CDR3 sequence is 14 residues long. The V gene end was trimmed by 1 base and the J gene end by 2 bases; junction bases not matched to a gene: 1. The CDR3 is CASSLGTGTYEQYF. In DNA form, the CDR3 reads TGTGCCAGCAGCTTAGGGACAGGGACCTACGAGCAGTACTTC.

J is TRBJ1-2 and V is TRBV7-9; possibly TRBD1 for D (5 bases). In germline, CDR1 is SEHNR, CDR2 FQNEAQ (reference sequence). Trimming cost V 5 bases and J 6 bases, with 16 bases left between them. The CDR3 is 14 amino acids. Written as DNA, the CDR3 is TGTGCCAGCAGCCCCTTTGGGGAGGGGAATGGCTACACCTTC. As protein: CASSPFGEGNGYTF.

In this sample, this clone turned up once. The chain links TRBV16 to TRBJ2-1; the D gene is possibly TRBD1 (6 bases). The CDR3 has 16 residues. V lost 1 base and J lost 1, with 11 bases in between. CDR1 KGHSY and CDR2 FQNENV come from the germline V gene. The DNA of the CDR3 is TGTGCCAGCAGCCAATTAGGGGGACCGTCCTACAATGAGCAGTTCTTC. Residues: CASSQLGGPSYNEQFF.

The gene calls are TRBV2 and TRBJ1-5; 8 positions agree with TRBD1. Germline CDR1 SNHLY, CDR2 FYNNEI. The CDR3 is 14 amino acids. J was trimmed by 2 bases and V by 7 bases; bases with no gene match: 4. The CDR3 nucleotides read TGTGCCAGCAACGGGGGACAGGGCAATCAGCCCCAGCATTTT. This encodes CASNGGQGNQPQHF.

This chain uses TRBV4-1 with TRBJ2-7; D unclear. With 4 bases removed from V and 2 bases from J, the gap between germline ends came to 21 bases. Germline V lookup: CDR1 MGHRA, CDR2 YSYEKL. The CDR3 consists of 17 residues. In nucleotides, the CDR3 is TGCGCCAGCAGCCGCCTTTTAGCCGAGAATTTTCCCTACGAGCAGTACTTC. This translates into CASSRLLAENFPYEQYF.

V and J are TRBV19 and TRBJ1-1; maybe TRBD1 (5 bases). Deletions cut 1 base from V and 7 bases from J, with 13 bases between. The CDR3 runs to 14 residues. The V gene's germline CDR1 is LNHDA and CDR2 SQIVND (reference sequence). CDR3 DNA sequence: TGTGCCAGTAGTATAGCCTGGGGCACATATGAAGCTTTCTTT. Encoded protein: CASSIAWGTYEAFF.

The J gene is TRBJ2-7, the V gene TRBV28; 8 bases are shared with TRBD1. V lost 4 bases and J lost 6; bases outside the gene matches: 5. The CDR3 has 13 amino acids. Germline V gene data show CDR1 as MDHEN and CDR2 as SYDVKM. CDR3 nucleotide sequence: TGTGCCAGCAGTTACAGGGGGTTCTCCGAGCAGTACTTC. Translation: CASSYRGFSEQYF.

The chain has TRBV11-2 and TRBJ2-5, with TRBD1 matching over 7 bases. V was pared by 6 bases and J by 5 bases, with 3 bases of the junction left unmatched. The CDR3 runs 12 residues. Germline CDR1 and CDR2: SGHAT and FQNNGV. The CDR3 is CASSPDRETQYF. In DNA form, the CDR3 reads TGTGCCAGCAGTCCGGACAGGGAGACCCAGTACTTC.

The chain recombines TRBV5-4 with TRBJ2-7; possibly TRBD1 for D (5 bases). The CDR3 totals 16 residues. The V end was cut by 4 bases, the J end by 4 bases, with 21 bases between. Germline lookup yields CDR1 SGHNT and CDR2 YYREEE (reference sequence). The CDR3 loop reads CASSQQSTAWPYEQYF. CDR3 bases: TGTGCCAGCAGCCAACAATCGACAGCTTGGCCGTACGAGCAGTACTTC.

The table lists this clone with a few counts. V is TRBV28 and J is TRBJ2-1, with D maybe TRBD2 (6 bases). This CDR3 has 14 residues. V lost 2 bases, J lost 9 bases, and 14 bases lay in between. Germline V gene sequence: CDR1 MDHEN, CDR2 SYDVKM. The CDR3 is CASSLGGKIGEQFF. In nucleotides, the CDR3 is TGTGCCAGCAGTTTAGGGGGGAAAATAGGTGAGCAGTTCTTC.

This clone has a single count. The CDR3 DNA reads TGTGCCAGCAGTCACACCGGGACAACCTCCTACGAGCAGTACTTC. Protein product: CASSHTGTTSYEQYF. The chain combines TRBV5-4 with TRBJ2-7, with a possible D match to TRBD1 (6 bases). The length of the CDR3 is 15 residues. V lost 5 bases to trimming and J lost 0 bases, with 15 bases between them. Germline V gene sequence: CDR1 SGHNT, CDR2 YYREEE (reference sequence).

This clone came up a few times. The rearrangement links TRBV9 to TRBJ1-2; 7 nucleotides match TRBD1. Germline CDR1 is SGDLS and CDR2 is YYNGEE. CDR3 length equals 13 residues. After removal of 4 bases from V and 8 bases from J, the junction contained 8 bases not matched to a gene. CDR3 residues: CASSPRQGWGYTF. CDR3 sequence (DNA): TGTGCCAGCAGCCCCCGACAGGGATGGGGCTACACCTTC. Full variable domain (remainder filled in from reference TRBV9 and TRBJ1-2): DSGVTQTPKHLITATGQRVTLRCSPRSGDLSVYWYQQSLDQGLQFLIQYYNGEERAKGNILERFSAQQFPDLHSELNLSSLELGDSALYFCASSPRQGWGYTFGSGTRLTVV.

The CDR3 coding sequence is TGTGCCAGCAGTTACTCACCGGGGGTGGTCTACGAGCAGTACTTC. Translated: CASSYSPGVVYEQYF. The V and J genes are TRBV6-5 and TRBJ2-7, with D possibly being TRBD2 (6 bases). This CDR3 contains 15 residues. Trimming pared 0 bases from V and 3 bases from J, leaving 12 bases between. CDR1 is MNHEY, CDR2 SVGAGI, per germline.

The rearrangement joins TRBV4-1 to TRBJ2-1; a possible D gene is TRBD1 (6 bases). CDR1 is MGHRA, CDR2 YSYEKL, per germline. The V gene lost 1 base and the J gene lost 7 bases, with 23 bases spanning the gap. The CDR3 loop spans 18 amino acids. The CDR3 sequence: CASSQGYPTGLLFNEQFF. The DNA for the CDR3 is TGCGCCAGCAGCCAAGGGTACCCGACAGGCCTACTCTTTAATGAGCAGTTCTTC.

J is TRBJ2-1 and V is TRBV6-5; 10 bases are shared with TRBD1. There are 15 residues in the CDR3. Germline assignment: CDR1 MNHEY and CDR2 SVGAGI. Losses at the gene ends were 10 bases for V and 4 bases for J; bases not matched to a gene: 10. The CDR3 here is CATLTRDRGYNEQFF. CDR3 DNA sequence: TGTGCCACCCTAACCCGGGACAGGGGATACAATGAGCAGTTCTTC.

The chain has TRBV10-3 and TRBJ2-5; 8 bases map to TRBD2. The CDR3 is made up of 14 amino acids. V lost 4 bases to trimming and J lost 2 bases; unmatched junction nucleotides: 3. Germline V lookup: CDR1 ENHRY, CDR2 SYGVKD. The CDR3 spells CAISAGGEQETQYF. The CDR3 coding sequence is TGTGCCATCAGTGCGGGGGGGGAGCAAGAGACCCAGTACTTC.

This clone has just a few counts. V is TRBV7-9 and J is TRBJ2-1; D perhaps matches TRBD1 (6 bases). From germline, CDR1 is SEHNR and CDR2 FQNEAQ (reference sequence). V lost 5 bases and J 6 bases, leaving 8 bases between the germline ends. This CDR3 is built from 12 residues. DNA for the CDR3: TGTGCCAGCAGCCCGGACAGCAATGAGCAGTTCTTC. This gives the protein CASSPDSNEQFF. Together with reference TRBV7-9 and TRBJ2-1, the CDR3 gives the full variable domain: DTGVSQNPRHKITKRGQNVTFRCDPISEHNRLYWYRQTLGQGPEFLTYFQNEAQLEKSRLLSDRFSAERPKGSFSTLEIQRTEQGDSAMYLCASSPDSNEQFFGPGTRLTVL.

The J gene is TRBJ2-3, the V gene TRBV30; TRBD2 matches at 12 bases. Germline-derived CDR1 and CDR2 are GTSNPN and SVGIG (reference sequence). Trimming cost V 0 bases and J 2 bases; bases outside gene matches: 9. The CDR3 totals 18 residues. The CDR3 DNA reads as TGTGCCTGGAGTGTACCGGATTCTAGCGGGAGGGCCACAGATACGCAGTATTTT. It yields the protein CAWSVPDSSGRATDTQYF.

This clone was found a few times. The chain uses TRBV6-4 and TRBJ1-1; D is unresolved. Germline V gives CDR1 MRHNA, CDR2 SNTAGT. The CDR3 is 14 residues long. The V end was cut by 2 bases, the J end by 3 bases, with 10 bases between. The CDR3 region is CASSDPSGYTEAFF. The CDR3 DNA is TGTGCCAGCAGTGACCCCAGTGGCTACACTGAAGCTTTCTTT.

The rearrangement uses TRBV5-1 and TRBJ2-1, with 9 bases fitting TRBD2. Per the germline V gene, CDR1 is SGHRS and CDR2 is YFSETQ. J lost 4 bases, V lost 4 bases, and 6 bases had no gene match. There are 15 residues in the CDR3. The CDR3 DNA follows: TGCGCCAGCAGCCCAGGACTAGCGTATTACAATGAGCAGTTCTTC. Its translation is CASSPGLAYYNEQFF.

The rearrangement joins TRBV5-1 to TRBJ1-5, with a tentative D call TRBD1 (5 bases). CDR1 is SGHRS and CDR2 is YFSETQ in the germline V gene. Trimming stripped 0 bases from V and 2 bases from J, with 6 bases between. The CDR3 consists of 14 residues. The DNA for the CDR3 is TGCGCCAGCAGCTTGGAAGGGGGCAATCAGCCCCAGCATTTT. It encodes CASSLEGGNQPQHF. Together with reference TRBV5-1 and TRBJ1-5, the CDR3 gives the full variable domain: KAGVTQTPRYLIKTRGQQVTLSCSPISGHRSVSWYQQTPGQGLQFLFEYFSETQRNKGNFPGRFSGRQFSNSRSEMNVSTLELGDSALYLCASSLEGGNQPQHFGDGTRLSIL.